This TCR beta chain was sequenced during a study of OX40 agonist ivuxolimab in advanced cancers. Study information: The treatment was a fully human IgG2 OX40 agonist, ivuxolimab.

Study-level results: Averaged across samples, CD8+ T cells carried more expanded clones than CD4+ did. Several nonresponders also turned out to have low normalized T-cell clonal expansion.

The germline V and J ends were trimmed by 0 bases and 0 bases, with 13 bases remaining between them. The germline V gene has CDR1 SGHAT and CDR2 FQNNGV. The CDR3 runs to 17 residues. Measured with immunoSEQ multiplex PCR; TCRdb has only the in-frame clones, and not every one. The table shows about 41,000 clones, with over 75% occurring only once. As for this clone: The target antigen is unknown.

The chain links TRBV11-2 to TRBJ2-3, with D unresolved. The sequence was collected from an adult with an advanced solid tumor such as melanoma, head and neck, liver or kidney cancer. The material sequenced was CD4+ or CD8+ T cells sorted from blood, taken in a trial of the OX40 agonist ivuxolimab. CDR3 protein: CASSLDRAVTSTDTQYF. CDR3 sequence (DNA): TGTGCCAGCAGCTTAGACCGAGCAGTCACTAGCACAGATACGCAGTATTTT. Full variable domain (outside the CDR3, taken from reference TRBV11-2 and TRBJ2-3): EAGVAQSPRYKIIEKRQSVAFWCNPISGHATLYWYQQILGQGPKLLIQFQNNGVVDDSQLPKDRFSAERLKGVDSTLKIQPAKLEDSAVYLCASSLDRAVTSTDTQYFGPGTRLTVL.